The following is a T cell receptor beta chain sequence with its context. Its antigen is not identified. The PCR had 60 Vbeta and 13 Jbeta primers. TCRdb's table, derived via immunoSEQ multiplex PCR, lists solely in-frame clones and lacks some. The sample yields around 100,000 clones, around 64% seen once. This specimen comes from a study of cytomegalovirus exposure and HLA in healthy donors. Study outcomes and limitations: The listing of fewer than 200 TCR beta chains classed them as cytomegalovirus-associated.

This sequence originates from a woman younger than 45 in good health and CMV-seronegative. Sequenced material: PBMCs.

CDR3 coding DNA: TGTGCCAGCTCGCGGGAGGTACACAATGAGCAGTTCTTC. Its translation: CASSREVHNEQFF. This chain joins TRBV6-4 and TRBJ2-1; 8 bases agree with TRBD2. The trim removed 8 bases at V and 5 bases at J, leaving 5 bases unmatched. Looked up from germline, CDR1 is MRHNA and CDR2 is SNTAGT. This CDR3 region has 13 residues.